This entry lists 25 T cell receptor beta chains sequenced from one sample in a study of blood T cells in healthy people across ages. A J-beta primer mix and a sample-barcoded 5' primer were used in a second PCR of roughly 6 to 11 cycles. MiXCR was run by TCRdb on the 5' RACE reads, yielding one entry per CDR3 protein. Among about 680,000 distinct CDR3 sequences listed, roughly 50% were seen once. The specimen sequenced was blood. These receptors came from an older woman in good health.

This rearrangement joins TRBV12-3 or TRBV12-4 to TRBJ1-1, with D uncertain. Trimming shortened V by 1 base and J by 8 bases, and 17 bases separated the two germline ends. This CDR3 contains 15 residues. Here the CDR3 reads CASSLERSGNPEAFF. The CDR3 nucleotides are TGTGCCAGCAGTTTAGAACGTTCAGGTAACCCCGAAGCTTTCTTT.

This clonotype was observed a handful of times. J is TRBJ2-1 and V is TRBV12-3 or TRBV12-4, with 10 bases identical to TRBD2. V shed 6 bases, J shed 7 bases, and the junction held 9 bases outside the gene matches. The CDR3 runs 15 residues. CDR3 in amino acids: CASRWGLAGANEQFF. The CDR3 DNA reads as TGTGCCAGCAGATGGGGTCTAGCGGGAGCGAATGAGCAGTTCTTC.

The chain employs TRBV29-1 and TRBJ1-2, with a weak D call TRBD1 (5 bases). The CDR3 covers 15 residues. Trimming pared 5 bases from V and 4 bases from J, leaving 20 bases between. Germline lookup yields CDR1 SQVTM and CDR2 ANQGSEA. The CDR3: CSVSWGDTTFYGYTF. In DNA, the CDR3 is TGCAGCGTTTCTTGGGGCGACACTACATTCTATGGCTACACCTTC.

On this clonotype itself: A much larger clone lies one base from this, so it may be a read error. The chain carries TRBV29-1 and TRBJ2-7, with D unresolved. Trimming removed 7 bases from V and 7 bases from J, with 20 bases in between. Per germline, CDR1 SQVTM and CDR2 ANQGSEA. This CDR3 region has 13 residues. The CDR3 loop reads CSATVFSYNEQYF. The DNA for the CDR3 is TGCAGCGCAACAGTTTTCTCCTACAATGAGCAGTACTTC.

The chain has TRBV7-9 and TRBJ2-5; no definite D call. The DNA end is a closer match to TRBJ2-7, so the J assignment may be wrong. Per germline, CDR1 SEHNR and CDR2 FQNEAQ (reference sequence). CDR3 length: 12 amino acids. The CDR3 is CASSLDTDEQYF. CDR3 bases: TGTGCCAGCAGCTTAGATACGGACGAGCAGTACTTC.

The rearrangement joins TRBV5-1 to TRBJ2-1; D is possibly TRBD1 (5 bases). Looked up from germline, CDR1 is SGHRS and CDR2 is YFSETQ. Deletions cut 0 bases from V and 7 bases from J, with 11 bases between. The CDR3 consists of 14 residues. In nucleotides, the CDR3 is TGCGCCAGCAGCTTGGATCCCGGACAAAATGAGCAGTTCTTC. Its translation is CASSLDPGQNEQFF. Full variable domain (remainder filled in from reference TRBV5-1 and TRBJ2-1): KAGVTQTPRYLIKTRGQQVTLSCSPISGHRSVSWYQQTPGQGLQFLFEYFSETQRNKGNFPGRFSGRQFSNSRSEMNVSTLELGDSALYLCASSLDPGQNEQFFGPGTRLTVL.

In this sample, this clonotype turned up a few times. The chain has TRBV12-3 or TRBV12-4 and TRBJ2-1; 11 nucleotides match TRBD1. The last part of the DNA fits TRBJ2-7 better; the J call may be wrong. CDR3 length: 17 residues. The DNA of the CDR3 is TGTGCCAGCAGTCCTGGGACAGGGGGTTCCTCCTACAATGAGCAGTACTTC. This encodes CASSPGTGGSSYNEQYF.

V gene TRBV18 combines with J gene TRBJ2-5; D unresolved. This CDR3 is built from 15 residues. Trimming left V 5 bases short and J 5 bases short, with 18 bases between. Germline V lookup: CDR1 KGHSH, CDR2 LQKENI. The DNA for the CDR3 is TGTGCCAGCTCATCGCTGCCGGCGGTGGGGGAGACCCAGTACTTC. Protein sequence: CASSSLPAVGETQYF.

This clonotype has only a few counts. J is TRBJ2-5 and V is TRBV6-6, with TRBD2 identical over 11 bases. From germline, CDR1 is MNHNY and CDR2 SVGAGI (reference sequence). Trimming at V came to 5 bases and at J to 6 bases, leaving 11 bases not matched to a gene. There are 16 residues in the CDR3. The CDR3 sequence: CASSLSLAGGGKTQYF. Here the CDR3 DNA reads TGTGCCAGCAGTCTTAGTCTAGCGGGAGGAGGAAAGACCCAGTACTTC.

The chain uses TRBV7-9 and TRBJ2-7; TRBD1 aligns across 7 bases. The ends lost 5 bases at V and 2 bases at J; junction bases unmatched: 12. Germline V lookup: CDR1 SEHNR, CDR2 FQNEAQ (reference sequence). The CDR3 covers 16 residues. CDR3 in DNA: TGTGCCAGCAGCAATTACGGCAGGGGGTCGCCCTACGAGCAGTACTTC. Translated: CASSNYGRGSPYEQYF. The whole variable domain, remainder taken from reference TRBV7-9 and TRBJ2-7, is DTGVSQNPRHKITKRGQNVTFRCDPISEHNRLYWYRQTLGQGPEFLTYFQNEAQLEKSRLLSDRFSAERPKGSFSTLEIQRTEQGDSAMYLCASSNYGRGSPYEQYFGPGTRLTVT.

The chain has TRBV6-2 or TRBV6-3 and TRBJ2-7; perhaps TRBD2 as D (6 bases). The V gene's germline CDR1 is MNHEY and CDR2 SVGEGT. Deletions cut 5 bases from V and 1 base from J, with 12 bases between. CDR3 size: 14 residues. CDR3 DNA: TGTGCCAGCAGTCTTACGGGAGTGTCCTACGAGCAGTACTTC. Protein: CASSLTGVSYEQYF.

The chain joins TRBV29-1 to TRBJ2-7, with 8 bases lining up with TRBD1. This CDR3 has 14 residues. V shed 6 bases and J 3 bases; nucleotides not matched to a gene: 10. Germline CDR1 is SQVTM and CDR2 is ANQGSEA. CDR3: CSVLSGQGVYEQYF. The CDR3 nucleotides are TGCAGCGTCCTGAGTGGACAGGGTGTCTACGAGCAGTACTTC.

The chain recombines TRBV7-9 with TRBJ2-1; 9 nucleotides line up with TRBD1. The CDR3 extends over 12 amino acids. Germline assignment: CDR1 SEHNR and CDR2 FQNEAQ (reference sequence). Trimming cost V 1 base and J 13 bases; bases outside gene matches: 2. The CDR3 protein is CASSLEGQGQFF. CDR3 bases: TGTGCCAGCAGCTTAGAGGGACAGGGACAGTTCTTC.

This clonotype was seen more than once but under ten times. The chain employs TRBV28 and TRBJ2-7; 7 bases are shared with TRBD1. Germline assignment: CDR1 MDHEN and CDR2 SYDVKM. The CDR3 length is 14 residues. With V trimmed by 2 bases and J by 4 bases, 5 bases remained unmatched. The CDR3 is CASSLPTGAYEQYF. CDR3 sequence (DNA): TGTGCCAGCAGTTTACCTACAGGGGCATACGAGCAGTACTTC.

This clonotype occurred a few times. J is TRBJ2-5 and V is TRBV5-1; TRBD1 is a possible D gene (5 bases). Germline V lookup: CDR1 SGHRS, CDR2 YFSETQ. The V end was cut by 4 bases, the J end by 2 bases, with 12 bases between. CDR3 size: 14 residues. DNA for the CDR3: TGCGCCAGCAGCGACCGGGCAGGGCAAGAGACCCAGTACTTC. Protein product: CASSDRAGQETQYF.

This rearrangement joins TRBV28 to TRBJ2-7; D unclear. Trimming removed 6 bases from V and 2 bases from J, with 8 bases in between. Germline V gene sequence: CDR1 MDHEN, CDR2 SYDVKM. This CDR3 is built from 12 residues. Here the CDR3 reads CASRWTAYEQYF. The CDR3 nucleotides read TGTGCCAGCAGATGGACCGCCTACGAGCAGTACTTC.

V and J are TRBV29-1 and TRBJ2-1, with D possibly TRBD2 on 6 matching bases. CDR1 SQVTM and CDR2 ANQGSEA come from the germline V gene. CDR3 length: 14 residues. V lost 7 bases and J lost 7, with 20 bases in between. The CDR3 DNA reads TGCAGCGCTTCTCTTACTAGCCGCCTAAATGAGCAGTTCTTC. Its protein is CSASLTSRLNEQFF.

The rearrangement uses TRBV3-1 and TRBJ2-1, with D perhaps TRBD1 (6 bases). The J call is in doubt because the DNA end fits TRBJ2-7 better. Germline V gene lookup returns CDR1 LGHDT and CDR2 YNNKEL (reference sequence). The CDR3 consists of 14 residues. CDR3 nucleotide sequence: TGTGCCAGCAGCCCGGAGTGGACAGACAATGAGCAGTACTTC. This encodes CASSPEWTDNEQYF.

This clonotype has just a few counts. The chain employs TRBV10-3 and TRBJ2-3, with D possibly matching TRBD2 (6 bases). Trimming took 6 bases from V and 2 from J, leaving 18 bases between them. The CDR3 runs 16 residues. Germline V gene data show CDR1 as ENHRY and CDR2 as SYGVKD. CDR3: CAISSIAETYTDTQYF. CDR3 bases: TGTGCCATCAGCTCAATAGCGGAAACTTACACAGATACGCAGTATTTT.

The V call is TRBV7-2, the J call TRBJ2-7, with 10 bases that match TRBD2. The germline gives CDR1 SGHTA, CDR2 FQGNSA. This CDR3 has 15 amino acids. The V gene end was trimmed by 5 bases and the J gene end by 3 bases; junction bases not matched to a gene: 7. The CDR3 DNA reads TGTGCCAGCAGCACTTTTCGACTAGCGGGCTACGAGCAGTACTTC. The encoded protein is CASSTFRLAGYEQYF.

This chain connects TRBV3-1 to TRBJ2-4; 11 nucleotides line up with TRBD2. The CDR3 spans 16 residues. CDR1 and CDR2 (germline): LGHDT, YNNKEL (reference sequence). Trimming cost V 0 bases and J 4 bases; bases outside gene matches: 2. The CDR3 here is CASSQEGTSGKNIQYF. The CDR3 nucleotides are TGTGCCAGCAGCCAAGAGGGGACTAGCGGAAAAAACATTCAGTACTTC.

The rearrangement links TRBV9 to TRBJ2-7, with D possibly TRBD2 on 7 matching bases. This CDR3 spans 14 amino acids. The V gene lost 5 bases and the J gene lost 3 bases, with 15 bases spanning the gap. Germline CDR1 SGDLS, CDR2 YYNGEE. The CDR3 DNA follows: TGTGCCAGCAGTGCGGGGGCACAGAACTACGAGCAGTACTTC. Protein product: CASSAGAQNYEQYF.

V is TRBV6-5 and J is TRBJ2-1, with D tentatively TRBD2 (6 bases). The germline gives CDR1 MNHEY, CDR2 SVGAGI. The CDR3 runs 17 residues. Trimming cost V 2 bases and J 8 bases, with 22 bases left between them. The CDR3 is CASSYKGWQRATDEQFF. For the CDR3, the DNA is TGTGCCAGCAGTTACAAAGGATGGCAGCGGGCTACGGATGAGCAGTTCTTC.

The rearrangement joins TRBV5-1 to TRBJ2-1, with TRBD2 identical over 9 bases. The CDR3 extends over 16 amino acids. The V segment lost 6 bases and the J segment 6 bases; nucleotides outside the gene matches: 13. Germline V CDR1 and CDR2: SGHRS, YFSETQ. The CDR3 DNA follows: TGCGCCAGCAACCTTCTTTCTAGCGGGAAAACCAATGAGCAGTTCTTC. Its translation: CASNLLSSGKTNEQFF.

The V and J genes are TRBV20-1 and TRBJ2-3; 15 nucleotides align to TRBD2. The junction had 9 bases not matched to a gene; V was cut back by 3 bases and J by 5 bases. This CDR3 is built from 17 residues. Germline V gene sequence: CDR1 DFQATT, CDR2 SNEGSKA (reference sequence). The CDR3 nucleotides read TGCAGTGCTAGTCCGAGGACTAGCGGGAGGGCCGAAGATACGCAGTATTTT. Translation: CSASPRTSGRAEDTQYF.